This entry concerns a single T cell receptor (beta chain). The V gene's germline CDR1 is SGHRS and CDR2 YFSETQ. V lost 5 bases, J lost 5 bases, and 13 bases lay in between. The CDR3 extends over 13 amino acids. TCRdb ran MiXCR on the 5' RACE reads and lists one entry per CDR3 protein. The profile shows some 390,000 distinct CDR3 sequences, roughly a sixth of them singletons. This entry is derived from a study of T cells after yellow fever vaccination. This TCR came from a man aged 18 to 30 who received the YFV17D yellow fever vaccine. This sample comprised PBMCs, obtained before the yellow fever booster vaccination. The chain has TRBV5-1 and TRBJ1-1; no clear D gene. Here the CDR3 reads CASSVRGKTEAFF. DNA for the CDR3: TGCGCCAGCAGTGTTCGGGGTAAAACTGAAGCTTTCTTT.